The clone carrying this T cell receptor beta chain appeared a single time. Its cognate antigen is unknown. The sample belongs to a study of molecular identifiers for immune sequencing clone quantification. Study as a whole: Across replicate runs, RNA obtained from around 20,000 or 100,000 naive CD8 cells was divided into five, with four undergoing sequencing.

Sorting selected naive CD8 T cells with a CD8+CD4-CCR7+CD45RA+ phenotype. Overall study findings and caveats: It was shown that clones above 20 RNA copies held over 98% of effector molecules, but under 1% in naive cells.

The CDR3 loop spans 19 amino acids. V lost 0 bases, J lost 1 base, and 14 bases stayed unmatched. Germline assignment: CDR1 DFQATT and CDR2 SNEGSKA (reference sequence). Using its own MiXCR run on the PCR reads, TCRdb lists one record per CDR3 protein. The data hold about 12,000 distinct CDR3 sequences, with about 15% observed a single time. The receptor was derived from a human donor in good health. Some libraries in this study had Jurkat cell RNA spiked in. This chain links TRBV20-1 with TRBJ2-1, with 8 bases lining up with TRBD2. Sequencing was done on a sample of naive CD8+ T cells from blood, with Jurkat cell RNA spiked in. Specified subset: FACS-sorted CD8+CD4-CCR7+CD45RA+ naive T cells. The CDR3 is CSARETGLGPMSSYNEQFF. In nucleotides, the CDR3 is TGCAGTGCTAGAGAGACGGGACTAGGACCGATGAGTTCCTACAATGAGCAGTTCTTC.